A single sample gave rise to the 28 T cell receptor beta chains below, sequenced in a study of T cells after yellow fever vaccination. TCRdb processed the 5' RACE reads anew with MiXCR; each CDR3 protein has one entry. The sample comprises some 300,000 distinct CDR3 sequences, roughly 10% of which are singletons, and over 3% rests with the top ten. The specimen comprised CD4+ T cells sorted from PBMCs, sampled 45 days after the yellow fever booster vaccination. The origin of the receptors is a man aged 18 to 29 who received the YFV17D yellow fever vaccine.

Ten or more counts support this clonotype. The V gene is TRBV20-1, the J gene TRBJ2-2, with 12 bases aligning to TRBD2. V was clipped by 0 bases and J by 6 bases; unmatched bases: 2. The CDR3 sequence is 15 residues long. Germline V CDR1 and CDR2: DFQATT, SNEGSKA (reference sequence). The CDR3 is CSARDPSGGAGELFF. The CDR3 DNA follows: TGCAGTGCTAGAGATCCTAGCGGGGGGGCCGGGGAGCTGTTTTTT.

Only a few counts were recorded for this clonotype. V usage is TRBV4-3 and J usage is TRBJ2-7, with D tentatively TRBD1 (5 bases). Per the germline V gene, CDR1 is LGHNA and CDR2 is YSLEER. The CDR3 is 14 residues long. V was clipped by 0 bases and J by 7 bases, with 13 bases between them. Here the CDR3 reads CASSQDRQGREQYF. DNA of the CDR3: TGCGCCAGCAGCCAAGATAGGCAGGGTCGAGAGCAGTACTTC.

This clonotype came up a few times. The chain is built from TRBV3-1 and TRBJ2-5; 11 bases map to TRBD2. There are 15 residues in the CDR3. Germline V gives CDR1 LGHDT, CDR2 YNNKEL (reference sequence). The junction had 2 bases not matched to a gene; V was cut back by 1 base and J by 4 bases. CDR3 loop: CASSQGLAGGETQYF. The CDR3, as DNA: TGTGCCAGCAGCCAAGGGCTAGCGGGGGGAGAGACCCAGTACTTC.

This clonotype was counted only a few times. V and J are TRBV4-3 and TRBJ2-7; TRBD2 aligns across 8 bases. This CDR3 has 13 amino acids. The V and J ends lost 5 bases and 7 bases, in that order; junction bases with no gene match: 7. Per the germline V gene, CDR1 is LGHNA and CDR2 is YSLEER. CDR3 sequence reads: CASSTQRGWEQYF. CDR3 coding DNA: TGCGCCAGCAGCACTCAGCGGGGGTGGGAGCAGTACTTC.

This chain connects TRBV6-1 to TRBJ1-2; 7 nucleotides match TRBD1. The CDR3 loop spans 16 amino acids. Germline V CDR1 and CDR2: MNHNS, SASEGT. Unmatched junction bases numbered 8, after V lost 2 bases and J lost 2 bases. The CDR3 bases are TGTGCCAGCAGTGAAAGACAGGGAGCGGCCAACTATGGCTACACCTTC. Amino acid sequence: CASSERQGAANYGYTF.

This clonotype was seen a handful of times. The V call is TRBV18, the J call TRBJ1-4; D may be TRBD1 (5 bases). V gave up 3 bases and J gave up 8 bases, with 13 bases separating them. The CDR3 spans 14 residues. Germline V gene sequence: CDR1 KGHSH, CDR2 LQKENI. The CDR3 DNA sequence: TGTGCCAGCTCACCGTCCGGGGGGAAAGAAAAACTGTTTTTT. It is translated as CASSPSGGKEKLFF.

This clonotype was seen ten or more times. This chain links TRBV10-2 with TRBJ1-3; perhaps TRBD1 as D (5 bases). Germline V gene sequence: CDR1 WSHSY, CDR2 SAAADI. This CDR3 is 14 amino acids long. Trimming removed 6 bases at V and 4 bases at J, with 13 bases between. The CDR3 sequence: CASRPQGIGNTIYF. The DNA of the CDR3 is TGCGCCAGCAGGCCCCAGGGAATCGGAAACACCATATATTTT.

There are many counts of this clonotype. At one end the junction does not follow the germline gene, possibly because of a read error. CDR3 DNA sequence: TGTGCCACCAGTCAAGGGGGGCCCACAGATACGCAGTATTTT. Its protein product is CATSQGGPTDTQYF. The gene calls are TRBV10-3 and TRBJ2-3; D is tentatively TRBD1 or TRBD2 (6 bases each). CDR3 length equals 14 residues. Germline V CDR1 and CDR2: ENHRY, SYGVKD.

The rearrangement links TRBV5-6 to TRBJ1-1; D perhaps matches TRBD1 (6 bases). V gave up 3 bases and J gave up 11 bases, with 11 bases separating them. The CDR3 is made up of 11 amino acids. CDR1 is SGHDT, CDR2 YYEEEE, per germline. CDR3: CASSYRQVAFF. The CDR3 DNA reads TGTGCCAGCAGCTACCGACAGGTGGCTTTCTTT.

The chain is built from TRBV11-2 and TRBJ2-7, with TRBD1 matching over 9 bases. The J segment lost 2 bases and the V segment lost 5 bases, leaving 7 bases of the junction unmatched. This CDR3 has 15 amino acids. CDR1 and CDR2 from the germline V gene are SGHAT and FQNNGV. CDR3 DNA sequence: TGTGCCAGCAGCCCCTGGACAGGGGCAACCTACGAGCAGTACTTC. Amino acids: CASSPWTGATYEQYF.

This clonotype was observed a handful of times. The chain joins TRBV29-1 to TRBJ1-5; D is unclear. Germline V gives CDR1 SQVTM, CDR2 ANQGSEA. With 4 bases removed from V and 6 bases from J, the gap between germline ends came to 7 bases. There are 11 residues in the CDR3. The CDR3 bases are TGCAGCGTTGGTTATAGTCAGCCCCAGCATTTT. Amino acid sequence: CSVGYSQPQHF.

The table lists this clonotype with a few counts. The V and J genes are TRBV20-1 and TRBJ2-1; the match to TRBD1 covers 8 bases. The CDR3 covers 12 residues. Germline CDR1 reads DFQATT; CDR2 reads SNEGSKA (reference sequence). CDR3 residues: CSTGGGGNEQFF. The DNA for the CDR3 is TGCAGCACAGGGGGTGGTGGCAATGAGCAGTTCTTC.

This clonotype was observed a few times. This chain uses TRBV6-5 with TRBJ2-2, with 11 bases identical to TRBD2. J was trimmed by 4 bases and V by 6 bases; bases with no gene match: 7. Looked up from germline, CDR1 is MNHEY and CDR2 is SVGAGI. CDR3 length equals 16 residues. CDR3 loop: CASSPRLAGGTGELFF. CDR3 DNA: TGTGCCAGCAGCCCCCGGCTAGCGGGGGGCACCGGGGAGCTGTTTTTT.

The sample holds a few counts of this clonotype. The chain uses TRBV6-5 and TRBJ1-4, with D maybe TRBD1 (6 bases). V was cut by 2 bases and J by 8 bases, with 21 bases left in between. The CDR3 is made up of 17 amino acids. Per the germline V gene, CDR1 is MNHEY and CDR2 is SVGAGI. CDR3 sequence reads: CASSYLKTGPAMEKLFF. DNA of the CDR3: TGTGCCAGCAGTTACCTGAAGACAGGCCCGGCGATGGAAAAACTGTTTTTT.

The V gene is TRBV12-3 or TRBV12-4, the J gene TRBJ2-7; D perhaps matches TRBD2 (6 bases). Trimming shortened V by 3 bases and J by 6 bases, and 9 bases separated the two germline ends. This CDR3 has 12 residues. The CDR3 reads CASSLTRSEQYF. For the CDR3, the DNA is TGTGCCAGCAGTTTGACTAGGAGCGAGCAGTACTTC.

This clonotype was found a few times. The chain employs TRBV27 and TRBJ1-1, with D possibly matching TRBD1 (5 bases). V was pared by 5 bases and J by 5 bases, with 18 bases between. Germline loops: CDR1 MNHEY, CDR2 SMNVEV (reference sequence). This CDR3 is built from 15 residues. The CDR3: CASSPWGEGQTEAFF. CDR3 nucleotides: TGTGCCAGCAGTCCTTGGGGGGAAGGGCAAACTGAAGCTTTCTTT.

This clonotype turned up a few times. The chain is built from TRBV5-1 and TRBJ1-4, with D uncertain. The V end lost 0 bases, the J end lost 4 bases, and 10 bases lay between the germline ends. The CDR3 covers 15 residues. Germline assignment: CDR1 SGHRS and CDR2 YFSETQ. The CDR3 is CASSLVTDGNEKLFF. The CDR3 coding sequence is TGCGCCAGCAGCTTGGTTACAGACGGTAATGAAAAACTGTTTTTT.

The V call is TRBV7-3, the J call TRBJ2-2; 11 bases are a match to TRBD2. There are 17 residues in the CDR3. Germline CDR1 and CDR2: SGHTA and FQGTGA. V lost 0 bases, J lost 4 bases, and 4 bases stayed unmatched. This CDR3 is CASSLTPSGRTTGELFF. As DNA, the CDR3 is TGTGCCAGCAGCTTAACCCCTAGCGGGAGGACCACCGGGGAGCTGTTTTTT.

This clonotype has just a few counts. V gene TRBV7-9 combines with J gene TRBJ1-1; tentatively, D is TRBD1 (5 bases). Trimming stripped 4 bases from V and 5 bases from J, with 20 bases between. There are 16 residues in the CDR3. CDR1 and CDR2 from the germline V gene are SEHNR and FQNEAQ (reference sequence). The CDR3 region is CASSSSGAGGSTEAFF. As DNA, the CDR3 is TGTGCCAGCAGCTCATCAGGCGCGGGGGGTTCTACTGAAGCTTTCTTT.

This clonotype was picked up a small number of times. The V gene is TRBV7-9, the J gene TRBJ1-2; the match to TRBD1 covers 7 bases. The CDR3 is 13 amino acids. Germline trimming cut 5 bases from V and 8 bases from J; bases unmatched to any gene: 8. Germline V lookup: CDR1 SEHNR, CDR2 FQNEAQ (reference sequence). CDR3 DNA: TGTGCCAGCAGCCCCCAGGGGGGGCTCGGCTACACCTTC. It encodes CASSPQGGLGYTF.

This clonotype was counted between two and nine times. The V gene is TRBV7-9, the J gene TRBJ2-6; D tentatively fits TRBD1 or TRBD2 (7 bases each). Trimming stripped 5 bases from V and 0 bases from J, with 17 bases between. There are 18 residues in the CDR3. Per the germline V gene, CDR1 is SEHNR and CDR2 is FQNEAQ (reference sequence). The CDR3 DNA reads as TGTGCCAGCAGCCCCCGGGGAGGGGGCGCCTCTGGGGCCAACGTCCTGACTTTC. This codes for CASSPRGGGASGANVLTF. The full variable domain, with the rest looked up from reference TRBV7-9 and TRBJ2-6, is DTGVSQNPRHKITKRGQNVTFRCDPISEHNRLYWYRQTLGQGPEFLTYFQNEAQLEKSRLLSDRFSAERPKGSFSTLEIQRTEQGDSAMYLCASSPRGGGASGANVLTFGAGSRLTVL.

This clonotype came up a few times. V gene TRBV6-1 combines with J gene TRBJ2-5; D is perhaps TRBD1 or TRBD2 (5 bases each). There are 14 residues in the CDR3. CDR1 MNHNS and CDR2 SASEGT come from the germline V gene. The V end was cut by 10 bases, the J end by 6 bases, with 21 bases between. The CDR3 sequence: CATSWQGEIQTQYF. The CDR3 nucleotides are TGTGCCACCTCCTGGCAGGGAGAGATACAGACCCAGTACTTC.

This clonotype was counted a few times. The V call is TRBV4-3, the J call TRBJ1-4, with D maybe TRBD1 (5 bases). The CDR3 consists of 15 residues. The V gene lost 0 bases and the J gene lost 8 bases, with 13 bases spanning the gap. Germline V gene lookup returns CDR1 LGHNA and CDR2 YSLEER. DNA for the CDR3: TGCGCCAGCAGCCAAGATGGGGGGGTAGGGGAAAAACTGTTTTTT. Encoded protein: CASSQDGGVGEKLFF.

This clonotype came up a few times. This sequence joins TRBV7-3 and TRBJ2-1, with a possible D match to TRBD1 (6 bases). CDR1 SGHTA and CDR2 FQGTGA come from the germline V gene. This CDR3 has 13 residues. V was pared by 3 bases and J by 10 bases, with 13 bases between. This chain's CDR3 is CASSFRQGTEQFF. The CDR3 DNA sequence: TGTGCCAGCAGCTTCCGTCAGGGGACAGAGCAGTTCTTC.

The chain recombines TRBV10-3 with TRBJ2-7; 7 nucleotides match TRBD1. This CDR3 contains 14 residues. V shed 0 bases, J shed 5 bases, and the junction held 4 bases outside the gene matches. CDR1 ENHRY and CDR2 SYGVKD come from the germline V gene. The CDR3 reads CAISESGDRDEQYF. The CDR3 DNA reads TGTGCCATCAGTGAGTCTGGTGACAGGGACGAGCAGTACTTC.

J is TRBJ2-5 and V is TRBV2; 7 positions match TRBD2. J lost 4 bases, V lost 7 bases, and 9 bases had no gene match. This CDR3 is built from 14 residues. The germline V gene encodes CDR1 SNHLY and CDR2 FYNNEI. The CDR3: CASTLESGGETQYF. As DNA, the CDR3 is TGTGCCAGCACTCTGGAGTCGGGGGGAGAGACCCAGTACTTC.

A few counts support this clonotype. A read error may explain this, as a much larger clone is one base away. This chain connects TRBV7-8 to TRBJ2-2, with D perhaps given as TRBD1 or TRBD2 (5 bases each). This CDR3 has 13 residues. The germline V gene encodes CDR1 SGHVS and CDR2 FQNEAQ. V shed 2 bases and J shed 6 bases, with 7 bases lying between them. The CDR3: CASSLTGPGELFF. CDR3 in DNA: TGTGCCAGCAGCTTAACGGGGCCCGGGGAGCTGTTTTTT. The variable domain in full, completed from reference TRBV7-8 and TRBJ2-2, reads GAGVSQSPRYKVAKRGQDVALRCDPISGHVSLFWYQQALGQGPEFLTYFQNEAQLDKSGLPSDRFFAERPEGSVSTLKIQRTQQEDSAVYLCASSLTGPGELFFGEGSRLTVL.

Ten or more counts support this clonotype. The CDR3 region is CASSPKNTDTQYF. For the CDR3, the DNA is TGCGCCAGCAGCCCCAAGAACACAGATACGCAGTATTTT. This chain joins TRBV4-3 and TRBJ2-3, with unresolved D. V was trimmed by 4 bases and J by 2 bases, leaving 7 bases between them. There are 13 residues in the CDR3. Germline lookup yields CDR1 LGHNA and CDR2 YSLEER.